The next 8 T cell receptor beta chains were all read from a single sample in a study of blood T cell repertoires in COVID-19. Measured with immunoSEQ multiplex PCR; TCRdb has only the in-frame clones, and not every one. This table has 250,000 or so clones, roughly nine tenths appearing once. The sample was peripheral blood. The receptors stem from a woman aged 40 to 50 who had recovered from COVID-19.

V and J are TRBV27 and TRBJ1-1; 7 bases agree with TRBD1. This CDR3 is 15 amino acids long. Germline trimming cut 3 bases from V and 4 bases from J; bases unmatched to any gene: 8. The germline CDR1 and CDR2 sequences are MNHEY and SMNVEV (reference sequence). CDR3 loop: CASSFRQGLSTEAFF. The CDR3 bases are TGTGCCAGCAGTTTTCGACAGGGATTGAGCACTGAAGCTTTCTTT.

The chain links TRBV15 to TRBJ2-2; D possibly corresponds to TRBD2 (6 bases). The V gene lost 5 bases and the J gene lost 3 bases, with 10 bases spanning the gap. In germline, CDR1 is LNHNV, CDR2 YYDKDF (reference sequence). The CDR3 consists of 14 residues. The CDR3 sequence is CATSGGLYTGELFF. As DNA, the CDR3 is TGTGCCACCAGCGGGGGACTTTACACCGGGGAGCTGTTTTTT.

This clone was found once. The chain links TRBV19 to TRBJ1-4, with 8 bases fitting TRBD1. The CDR3 is 14 residues long. The germline gives CDR1 LNHDA, CDR2 SQIVND (reference sequence). With V trimmed by 6 bases and J by 5 bases, 5 bases remained unmatched. The CDR3 region has the DNA TGTGCCAGTAGCTGGCCAGGGGGCAATGAAAAACTGTTTTTT. Its protein is CASSWPGGNEKLFF.

This sequence joins TRBV24-1 and TRBJ2-3, with TRBD1 matching 9 bases. Germline V gives CDR1 KGHDR, CDR2 SFDVKD. This CDR3 contains 15 residues. J lost 3 bases, V lost 9 bases, and 9 bases had no gene match. CDR3 sequence (DNA): TGTGCCACCTCACGCCCCGGACAGGGGACAGATACGCAGTATTTT. It codes for CATSRPGQGTDTQYF.

V gene TRBV5-1 combines with J gene TRBJ2-7, with D tentatively TRBD1 (6 bases). This CDR3 spans 12 amino acids. CDR1 SGHRS and CDR2 YFSETQ come from the germline V gene. Trimming took off 8 bases at V and 5 bases at J, with 14 bases between the two ends. The CDR3 loop is CARTGSSNEQYF. The CDR3 nucleotides read TGCGCCAGAACAGGGTCATCCAACGAGCAGTACTTC.

There are a few counts of this clone. The CDR3 loop reads CSVVAGVGYTF. DNA for the CDR3: TGCAGCGTTGTAGCCGGGGTCGGCTACACCTTC. This chain uses TRBV29-1 with TRBJ1-2; D is undetermined. The CDR3 has 11 residues. Germline V gives CDR1 SQVTM, CDR2 ANQGSEA. V gave up 4 bases and J gave up 8 bases, with 11 bases separating them.

This chain links TRBV19 with TRBJ2-5; 9 positions match TRBD2. The trim removed 5 bases at V and 0 bases at J, leaving 7 bases unmatched. Germline V lookup: CDR1 LNHDA, CDR2 SQIVND (reference sequence). The CDR3 is 16 residues long. Written as DNA, the CDR3 is TGTGCCAGTAGTCCCAGCGGGGGGACTTACCAAGAGACCCAGTACTTC. This codes for CASSPSGGTYQETQYF.

The chain is built from TRBV2 and TRBJ2-7; 10 positions agree with TRBD1. CDR1 is SNHLY, CDR2 FYNNEI, per germline. Germline trimming cut 6 bases from V and 5 bases from J; bases unmatched to any gene: 4. This CDR3 is built from 13 residues. The CDR3 loop is CASRGQGVHEQYF. DNA for the CDR3: TGTGCCAGCAGAGGACAGGGGGTGCACGAGCAGTACTTC.